This T cell receptor (beta chain) was retrieved from a study of cytomegalovirus exposure and HLA in healthy donors. The germline CDR1 and CDR2 sequences are SGHTS and YDEGEE. The V gene lost 1 base and the J gene lost 4 bases, with 11 bases spanning the gap. The CDR3 runs to 14 residues. General study results and limits: As a later analysis revealed, the rate of TCR association differed by HLA locus, with DRB1 most and HLA-C fewest. Later analysis found that TCR beta chains associated with HLA were more clonally expanded than other, equally common chains. A few CMV-associated chains were confirmed in vitro to be specific for CMV antigens. The dataset shows that most TCR sequences were rare, while some public TCRs occurred in many donors.

It was with 60 Vbeta and 13 Jbeta primers that the PCR ran. Repertoires were generated with immunoSEQ multiplex PCR, while TCRdb's copy carries only in-frame clones and drops some. Found here are some 180,000 clones, about 70% of them singletons; the top ten hold about 2%. A word on this clone: Its antigen is unknown.

This receptor was identified in a young woman in good health and CMV-seronegative. The chain uses TRBV5-8 and TRBJ1-2; no clear D gene. The sequencing input was PBMCs. As DNA, the CDR3 is TGTGCCAGCAGCTTGACAGACACATTCTATGGCTACACCTTC. Translation gives CASSLTDTFYGYTF.